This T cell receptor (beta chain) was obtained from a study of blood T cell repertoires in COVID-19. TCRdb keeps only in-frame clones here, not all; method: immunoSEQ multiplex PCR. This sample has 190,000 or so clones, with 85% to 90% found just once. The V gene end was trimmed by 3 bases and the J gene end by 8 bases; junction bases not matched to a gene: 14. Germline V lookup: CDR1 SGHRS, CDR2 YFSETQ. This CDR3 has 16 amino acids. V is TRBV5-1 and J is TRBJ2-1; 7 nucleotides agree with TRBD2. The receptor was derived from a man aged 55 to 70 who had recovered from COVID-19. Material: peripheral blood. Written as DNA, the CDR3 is TGCGCCAGCAGCTGGAGCGGGGCAGGCCTTAGGGATGAGCAGTTCTTC. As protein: CASSWSGAGLRDEQFF.